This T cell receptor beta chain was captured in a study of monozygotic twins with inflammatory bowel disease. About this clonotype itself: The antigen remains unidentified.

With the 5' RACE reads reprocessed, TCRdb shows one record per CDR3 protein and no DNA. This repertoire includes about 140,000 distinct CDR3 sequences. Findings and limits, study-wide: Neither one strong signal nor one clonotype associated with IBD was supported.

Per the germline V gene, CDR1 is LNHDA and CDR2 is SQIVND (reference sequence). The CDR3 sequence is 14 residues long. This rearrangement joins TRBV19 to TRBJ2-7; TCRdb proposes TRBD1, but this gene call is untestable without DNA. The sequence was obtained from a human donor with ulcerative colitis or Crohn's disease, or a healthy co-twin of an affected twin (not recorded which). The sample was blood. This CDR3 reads CASSPGGAFGEQYF.